A single sample gave rise to the 9 T cell receptor beta chains below, sequenced in a study of blood T cell repertoires in COVID-19. Some clones are missing from TCRdb's copy, which holds only in-frame ones; the method was immunoSEQ multiplex PCR. The data show under 50,000 clones, about 90% seen once. Material for sequencing was peripheral blood. The receptors were gathered from a human donor in a cohort sampled during active COVID-19.

The rearrangement joins TRBV5-6 to TRBJ2-1; D not certain. The CDR3 runs 12 residues. Germline V gene sequence: CDR1 SGHDT, CDR2 YYEEEE. The V end lost 3 bases, the J end lost 10 bases, and 11 bases lay between the germline ends. Here the CDR3 reads CASSSRIGEQFF. CDR3 coding DNA: TGTGCCAGCAGCTCCCGGATCGGGGAGCAGTTCTTC. Combining the CDR3 with reference TRBV5-6 and TRBJ2-1 gives the whole variable domain DAGVTQSPTHLIKTRGQQVTLRCSPKSGHDTVSWYQQALGQGPQFIFQYYEEEERQRGNFPDRFSGHQFPNYSSELNVNALLLGDSALYLCASSSRIGEQFFGPGTRLTVL.

The rearrangement links TRBV28 to TRBJ1-5, with D maybe TRBD1 (5 bases). This CDR3 has 15 amino acids. Trimming took off 3 bases at V and 4 bases at J, with 13 bases between the two ends. Germline CDR1 is MDHEN and CDR2 is SYDVKM. CDR3 in DNA: TGTGCCAGCAGTTTCCCGACGGAGGGGAATCAGCCCCAGCATTTT. Amino acids: CASSFPTEGNQPQHF.

This clone was observed a single time. The chain combines TRBV12-3 or TRBV12-4 with TRBJ2-2; unclear D gene. The ends were cut back, 2 bases at V and 8 bases at J, with 3 bases in the middle. The CDR3 sequence is 11 residues long. DNA for the CDR3: TGTGCCAGCAGTTTAATAGGGGAGCTGTTTTTT. Translating gives CASSLIGELFF.

The rearrangement uses TRBV19 and TRBJ1-2; D unclear. Germline V gene sequence: CDR1 LNHDA, CDR2 SQIVND (reference sequence). The CDR3 totals 12 residues. Trimming took off 8 bases at V and 8 bases at J, with 15 bases between the two ends. This CDR3 reads CASAGGLQGYTF. The CDR3 DNA sequence: TGTGCCAGTGCCGGTGGACTACAAGGCTACACCTTC.

The chain couples TRBV27 to TRBJ2-2, with 13 bases lining up with TRBD2. Germline CDR1 and CDR2: MNHEY and SMNVEV (reference sequence). The CDR3 runs 18 residues. Unmatched junction bases numbered 5, after V lost 4 bases and J lost 0 bases. CDR3 bases: TGTGCCAGCAGTTGGTCGGGACTAGCGGGACCGAACACCGGGGAGCTGTTTTTT. Its translation is CASSWSGLAGPNTGELFF.

This clone was found once. The chain combines TRBV30 with TRBJ1-1, with D hard to call. The CDR3 runs to 11 residues. Looked up from germline, CDR1 is GTSNPN and CDR2 is SVGIG (reference sequence). Between the trimmed V and J ends, which lost 8 bases and 5 bases, there was a span of 12 bases. The CDR3 region is CARRRETEAFF. The CDR3 nucleotides read TGTGCCCGAAGGCGGGAGACTGAAGCTTTCTTT.

The CDR3 spells CASGDPGLAGGKETQYF. DNA of the CDR3: TGTGCCTCCGGGGATCCGGGACTAGCGGGGGGGAAAGAGACCCAGTACTTC. The rearrangement uses TRBV10-3 and TRBJ2-5; TRBD2 aligns across 16 bases. Germline CDR1 is ENHRY and CDR2 is SYGVKD. This CDR3 is built from 17 residues. The ends lost 11 bases at V and 3 bases at J; junction bases unmatched: 12.

The CDR3 nucleotides are TGTGCCAGCAGCTTAGTCGGCAGGGGGTTTGACGAGCAGTACTTC. Translated: CASSLVGRGFDEQYF. The chain has TRBV13 and TRBJ2-7; 7 bases are shared with TRBD1. V shed 1 base, J shed 5 bases, and the junction held 8 bases outside the gene matches. The CDR3 is 15 amino acids. Germline assignment: CDR1 PRHDT and CDR2 FYEKMQ (reference sequence).

This clone has only one observation. V and J are TRBV7-9 and TRBJ1-3; D may be TRBD1 (6 bases). CDR1 is SEHNR and CDR2 is FQNEAQ in the germline V gene (reference sequence). V lost 1 base and J 0 bases, leaving 13 bases between the germline ends. The CDR3 runs to 17 residues. The CDR3, as DNA: TGTGCCAGCAGCTTAGGACAGGAAAAACTCTCTGGAAACACCATATATTTT. Its translation is CASSLGQEKLSGNTIYF.